This T cell receptor (beta chain) was retrieved from a study of cytomegalovirus exposure and HLA in healthy donors. The CDR3 is made up of 16 amino acids. V lost 5 bases and J lost 3; bases outside the gene matches: 8. In germline, CDR1 is SEHNR, CDR2 FQNEAQ (reference sequence). Primers included in the PCR were 60 Vbeta and 13 Jbeta primers. Generated by immunoSEQ multiplex PCR, the TCRdb table keeps only in-frame clones and is missing some. The repertoire consists of some 130,000 clones, with about two thirds occurring once and the leading ten covering approximately 2.6%. This sequence originates from a woman in her fifties or sixties in good health and CMV-seropositive. Sequenced: PBMCs. The chain joins TRBV7-9 to TRBJ2-7, with TRBD2 matching over 12 bases. The chain's CDR3 is CASSTGLAGTLYEQYF. The CDR3 coding sequence is TGTGCCAGCAGCACAGGACTAGCGGGGACACTCTACGAGCAGTACTTC.